This T cell receptor beta chain is drawn from a study of CD8 T cells in Susac syndrome. Trimming removed 4 bases from V and 10 bases from J; junction bases left unmatched: 9. This CDR3 is built from 13 residues. Per the germline V gene, CDR1 is SGHDT and CDR2 is YYEEEE. An input of roughly 0.45 to 1 ug of RNA was subjected to reverse transcription using random hexamers. Across 54 Vbeta and 13 Jbeta, TCR beta CDR3 was amplified with immunoSEQ multiplex PCR. TCRdb recomputed calls from the immunoSEQ multiplex PCR reads with MiXCR, one row per CDR3 protein. The sample has over 150,000 distinct CDR3 sequences, around 96% seen once; the top ten hold approximately 0.12%.

The clonotype was recovered from a human donor with Susac syndrome. This chain joins TRBV5-6 and TRBJ2-5; 8 bases map to TRBD1. The specimen was CD4+ T cells from PBMCs. The CDR3 reads CASSPDRERDQYF. The CDR3 nucleotides read TGTGCCAGCAGCCCGGACAGGGAGCGCGACCAGTACTTC.